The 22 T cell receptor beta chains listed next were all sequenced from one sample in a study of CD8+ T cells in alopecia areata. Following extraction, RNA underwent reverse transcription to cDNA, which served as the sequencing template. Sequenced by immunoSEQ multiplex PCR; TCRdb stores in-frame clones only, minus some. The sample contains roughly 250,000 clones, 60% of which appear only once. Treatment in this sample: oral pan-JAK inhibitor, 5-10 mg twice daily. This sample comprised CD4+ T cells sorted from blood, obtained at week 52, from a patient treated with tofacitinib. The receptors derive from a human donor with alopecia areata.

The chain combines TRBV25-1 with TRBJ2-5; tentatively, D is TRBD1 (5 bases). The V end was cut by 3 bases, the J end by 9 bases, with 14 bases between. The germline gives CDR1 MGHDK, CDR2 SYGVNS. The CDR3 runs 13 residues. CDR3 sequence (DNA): TGTGCCAGCAGTGATCCCGGGTTCAGGGCCCAGTACTTC. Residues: CASSDPGFRAQYF.

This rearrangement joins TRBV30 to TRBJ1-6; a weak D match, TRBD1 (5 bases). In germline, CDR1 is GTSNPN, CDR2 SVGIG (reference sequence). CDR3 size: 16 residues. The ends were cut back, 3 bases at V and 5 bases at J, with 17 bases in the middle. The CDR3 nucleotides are TGTGCCTGGAGCCCCGGCAGGGTGTTTAATAATTCACCCCTCCACTTT. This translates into CAWSPGRVFNNSPLHF.

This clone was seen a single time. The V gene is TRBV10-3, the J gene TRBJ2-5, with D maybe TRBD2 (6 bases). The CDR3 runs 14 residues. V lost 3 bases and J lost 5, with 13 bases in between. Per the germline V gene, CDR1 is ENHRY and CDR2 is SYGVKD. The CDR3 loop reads CAISEGRDGETQYF. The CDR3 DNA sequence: TGTGCCATCAGTGAAGGGCGGGATGGGGAGACCCAGTACTTC.

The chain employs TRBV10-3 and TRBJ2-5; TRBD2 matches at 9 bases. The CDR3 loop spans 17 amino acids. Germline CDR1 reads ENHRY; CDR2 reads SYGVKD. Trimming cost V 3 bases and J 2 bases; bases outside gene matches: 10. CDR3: CAISDHGGSGGQETQYF. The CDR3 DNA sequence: TGTGCCATCAGTGATCACGGGGGTAGCGGGGGTCAAGAGACCCAGTACTTC.

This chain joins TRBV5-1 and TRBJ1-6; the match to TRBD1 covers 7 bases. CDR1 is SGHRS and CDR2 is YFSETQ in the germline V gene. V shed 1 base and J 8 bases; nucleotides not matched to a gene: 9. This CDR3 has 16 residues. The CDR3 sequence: CASSLQGQGVDSPLHF. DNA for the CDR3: TGCGCCAGCAGCTTGCAGGGTCAGGGGGTAGATTCACCCCTCCACTTT.

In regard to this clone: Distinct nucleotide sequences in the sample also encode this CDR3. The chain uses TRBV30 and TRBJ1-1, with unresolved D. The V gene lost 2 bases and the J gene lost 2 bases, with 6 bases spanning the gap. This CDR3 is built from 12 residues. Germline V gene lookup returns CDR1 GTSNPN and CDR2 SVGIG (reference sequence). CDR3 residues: CAWSTANTEAFF. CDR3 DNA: TGTGCCTGGAGTACAGCAAACACTGAAGCTTTCTTT.

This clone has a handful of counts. CDR3 loop: CASSLPLTGAETQYF. The DNA of the CDR3 is TGTGCCAGCAGCCTACCCTTAACAGGGGCGGAGACCCAGTACTTC. J is TRBJ2-5 and V is TRBV7-9; 7 bases are shared with TRBD1. V was pared by 5 bases and J by 5 bases, with 11 bases of the junction left unmatched. CDR3 length: 15 residues. CDR1 is SEHNR and CDR2 is FQNEAQ in the germline V gene (reference sequence).

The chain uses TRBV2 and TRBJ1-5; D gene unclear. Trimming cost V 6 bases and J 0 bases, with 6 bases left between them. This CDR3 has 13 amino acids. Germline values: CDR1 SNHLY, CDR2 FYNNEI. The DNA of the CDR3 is TGTGCCAGCAGATCGTATAGCAATCAGCCCCAGCATTTT. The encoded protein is CASRSYSNQPQHF.

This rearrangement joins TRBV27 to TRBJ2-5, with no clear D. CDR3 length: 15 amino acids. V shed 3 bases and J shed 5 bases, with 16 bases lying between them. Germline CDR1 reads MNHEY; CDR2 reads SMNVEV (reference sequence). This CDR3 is CASSLILGTRETQYF. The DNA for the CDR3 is TGTGCCAGCAGTTTGATTCTGGGAACAAGGGAGACCCAGTACTTC.

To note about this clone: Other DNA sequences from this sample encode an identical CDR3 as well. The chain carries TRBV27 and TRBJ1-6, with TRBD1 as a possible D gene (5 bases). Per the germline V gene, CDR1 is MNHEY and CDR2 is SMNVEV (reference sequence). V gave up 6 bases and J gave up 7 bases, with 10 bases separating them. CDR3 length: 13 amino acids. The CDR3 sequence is CASSLQGNSPLHF. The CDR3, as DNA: TGTGCCAGCAGCCTCCAGGGAAATTCACCCCTCCACTTT.

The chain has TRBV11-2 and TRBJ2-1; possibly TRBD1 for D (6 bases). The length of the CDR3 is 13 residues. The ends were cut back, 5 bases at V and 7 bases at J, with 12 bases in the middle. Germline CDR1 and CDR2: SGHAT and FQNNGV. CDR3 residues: CASSPAGQNEQFF. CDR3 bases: TGTGCCAGCAGCCCCGCCGGACAGAATGAGCAGTTCTTC. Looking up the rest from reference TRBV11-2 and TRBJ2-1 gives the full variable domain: EAGVAQSPRYKIIEKRQSVAFWCNPISGHATLYWYQQILGQGPKLLIQFQNNGVVDDSQLPKDRFSAERLKGVDSTLKIQPAKLEDSAVYLCASSPAGQNEQFFGPGTRLTVL.

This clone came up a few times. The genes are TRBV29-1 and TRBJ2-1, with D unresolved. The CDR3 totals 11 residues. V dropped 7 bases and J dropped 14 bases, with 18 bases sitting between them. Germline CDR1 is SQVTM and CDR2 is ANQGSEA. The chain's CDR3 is CSALTLSQEFF. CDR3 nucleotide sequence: TGCAGCGCCCTTACTCTGTCGCAGGAGTTCTTC.

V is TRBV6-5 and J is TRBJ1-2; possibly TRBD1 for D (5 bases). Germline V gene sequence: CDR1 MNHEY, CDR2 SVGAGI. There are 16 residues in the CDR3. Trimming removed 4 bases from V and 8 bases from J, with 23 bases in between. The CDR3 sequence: CASSSPAGGTAKGYTF. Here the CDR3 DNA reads TGTGCCAGCAGTTCCCCGGCGGGGGGTACGGCGAAGGGCTACACCTTC.

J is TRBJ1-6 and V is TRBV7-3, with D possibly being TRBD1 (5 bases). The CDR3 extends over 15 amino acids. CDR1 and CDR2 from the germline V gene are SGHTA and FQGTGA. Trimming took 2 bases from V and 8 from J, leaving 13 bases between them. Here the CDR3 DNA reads TGTGCCAGCAGCTTACGAGGGACCCGTGATTCACCCCTCCACTTT. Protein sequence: CASSLRGTRDSPLHF.

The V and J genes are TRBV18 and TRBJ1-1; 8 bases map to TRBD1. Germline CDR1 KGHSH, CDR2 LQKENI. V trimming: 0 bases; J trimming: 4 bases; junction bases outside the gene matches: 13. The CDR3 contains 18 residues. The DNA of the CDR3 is TGTGCCAGCTCACCACCGTGCAGGGGGCTTGATTGTCGCACTGAAGCTTTCTTT. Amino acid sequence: CASSPPCRGLDCRTEAFF.

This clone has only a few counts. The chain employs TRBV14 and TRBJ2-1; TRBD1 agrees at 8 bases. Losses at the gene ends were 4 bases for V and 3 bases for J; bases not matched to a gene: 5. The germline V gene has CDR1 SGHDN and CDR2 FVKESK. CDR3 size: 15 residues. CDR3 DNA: TGTGCCAGCAGCCGGGCAGGGGGCTTCTACAATGAGCAGTTCTTC. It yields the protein CASSRAGGFYNEQFF.

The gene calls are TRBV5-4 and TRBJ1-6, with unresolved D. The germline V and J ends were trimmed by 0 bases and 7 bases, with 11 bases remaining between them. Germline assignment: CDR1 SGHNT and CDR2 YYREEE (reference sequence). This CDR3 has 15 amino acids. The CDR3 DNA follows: TGTGCCAGCAGCTTGGGGGTGGATGAGAATTCACCCCTCCACTTT. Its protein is CASSLGVDENSPLHF.

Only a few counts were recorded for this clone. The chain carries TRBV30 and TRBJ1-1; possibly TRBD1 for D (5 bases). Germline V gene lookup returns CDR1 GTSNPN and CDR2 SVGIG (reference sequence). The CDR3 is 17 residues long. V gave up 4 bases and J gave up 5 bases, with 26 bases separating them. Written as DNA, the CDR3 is TGTGCCTGGACTCGAGGGGCGATGGTTTCTAGCGAGACTGAAGCTTTCTTT. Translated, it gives CAWTRGAMVSSETEAFF.

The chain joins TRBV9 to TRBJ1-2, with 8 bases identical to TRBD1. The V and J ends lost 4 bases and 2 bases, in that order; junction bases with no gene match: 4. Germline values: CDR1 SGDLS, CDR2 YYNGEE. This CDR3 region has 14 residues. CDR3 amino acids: CASSPGTGNYGYTF. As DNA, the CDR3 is TGTGCCAGCAGCCCCGGGACAGGAAACTATGGCTACACCTTC.

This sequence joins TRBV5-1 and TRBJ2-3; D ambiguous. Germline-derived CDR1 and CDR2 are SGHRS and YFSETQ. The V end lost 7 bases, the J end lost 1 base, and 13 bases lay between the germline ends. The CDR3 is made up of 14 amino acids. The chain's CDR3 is CASRSGGGTDTQYF. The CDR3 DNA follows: TGCGCCAGCCGGAGTGGTGGAGGCACAGATACGCAGTATTTT.

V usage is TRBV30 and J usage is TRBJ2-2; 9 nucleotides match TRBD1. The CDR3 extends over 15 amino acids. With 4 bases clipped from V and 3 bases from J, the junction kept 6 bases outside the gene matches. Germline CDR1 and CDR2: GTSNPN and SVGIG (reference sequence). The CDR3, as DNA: TGTGCCTGGACCAAAGGGACAGGGTACACCGGGGAGCTGTTTTTT. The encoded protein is CAWTKGTGYTGELFF.

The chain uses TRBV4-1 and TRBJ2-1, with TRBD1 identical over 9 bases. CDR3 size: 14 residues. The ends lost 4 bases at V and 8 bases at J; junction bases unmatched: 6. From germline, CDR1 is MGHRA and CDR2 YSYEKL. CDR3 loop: CASSPGTGFDEQFF. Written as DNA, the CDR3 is TGCGCCAGCAGCCCCGGGACAGGGTTCGATGAGCAGTTCTTC.